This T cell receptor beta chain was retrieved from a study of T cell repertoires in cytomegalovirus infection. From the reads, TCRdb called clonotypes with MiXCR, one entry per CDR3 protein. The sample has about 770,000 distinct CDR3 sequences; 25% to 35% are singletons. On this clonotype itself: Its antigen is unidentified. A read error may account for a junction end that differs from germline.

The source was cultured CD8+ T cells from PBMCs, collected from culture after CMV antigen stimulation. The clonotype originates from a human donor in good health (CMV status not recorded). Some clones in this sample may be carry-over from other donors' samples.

The CDR3 loop reads CASSDRGF. CDR3 coding DNA: TGTGCCAGCAGTGACCGGGGGTTC. V gene TRBV2 combines with J gene TRBJ2-1, with D maybe TRBD2 (6 bases). The V gene's germline CDR1 is SNHLY and CDR2 FYNNEI. The CDR3 covers 8 residues.